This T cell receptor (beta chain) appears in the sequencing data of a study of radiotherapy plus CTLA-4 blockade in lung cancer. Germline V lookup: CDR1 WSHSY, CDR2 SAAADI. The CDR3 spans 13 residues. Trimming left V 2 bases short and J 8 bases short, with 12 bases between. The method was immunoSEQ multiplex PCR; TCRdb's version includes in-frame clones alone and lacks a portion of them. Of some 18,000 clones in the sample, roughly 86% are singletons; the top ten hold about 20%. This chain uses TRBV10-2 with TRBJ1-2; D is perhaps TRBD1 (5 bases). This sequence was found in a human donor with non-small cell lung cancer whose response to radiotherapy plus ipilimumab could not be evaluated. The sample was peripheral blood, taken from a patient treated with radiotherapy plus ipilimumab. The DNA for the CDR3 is TGCGCCAGCAGTGAGCCTAGGGGCGGAGGCTACACCTTC. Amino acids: CASSEPRGGGYTF.